This T cell receptor (beta chain) is drawn from a study of CD8 T cells in ankylosing spondylitis (TCRdb year 2017). A note on the overall study: To find TCR variants linked to disease, the study profiled T cell receptor beta repertoires in ankylosing spondylitis patients and healthy donors. The whole study cohort included roughly 110 healthy donors and 25 ankylosing spondylitis patients. Peripheral blood was sampled, and synovial fluid was additionally collected from ankylosing spondylitis patients. Results the study describes overall, beyond this receptor: A TCR beta motif of several highly homologous amino acid variants appeared characteristic of blood from ankylosing spondylitis patients. According to the report, matched synovial fluid samples from ankylosing spondylitis patients were significantly enriched for the disease-linked clones. A CD8+ phenotype was shown by the disease-linked clones, which were found at relatively low frequencies in peripheral blood. Some of the motif variants had been reported before in the synovial fluid and blood of reactive arthritis patients, a finding that suggests common disease-initiation mechanisms.

The data were produced on an Illumina HiSeq 2500. Quantitative 5'-RACE with molecular barcodes was used to prepare TCR beta libraries. The paper's data handling went like this. To identify disease-linked TCR variants, a new computational method was used, one built on a probabilistic model of VDJ rearrangement. Clones were called with MiXCR by TCRdb after fastp trimmed the public reads at Q25, and only in-frame beta chains were retained. One record per CDR3 amino acid sequence lists the most common genes and DNA. The V and J calls come from TCRdb's annotation, not from the publication. The sample records 210,000 or so distinct CDR3 sequences, over 7% of which are singletons. In total, the top ten clones hold around 4.9% of the sample. Many counts were recorded for this clonotype. No antigen is known for it. No much larger clonotype is one base removed from it; base qualities were not supplied. There are 15 amino acids in the CDR3, from cysteine to phenylalanine inclusive. The sequence is cut down to CDR3 DNA, 45 bases in frame from base 1. V loses 3 bases of germline sequence and J loses 3 bases, and the interval between the two ends is 13 bases. From a lookup of the germline V gene, CDR1 and CDR2 are MNHEY and SVGEGT.

The sequenced sample was blood, either unsorted or a sorted T cell fraction (not recorded which). This sequence originates from a female donor with ankylosing spondylitis or in good health (not recorded which). The chain uses TRBV6-2 or TRBV6-3 and TRBJ2-3, with the D segment identity uncertain. The CDR3 protein sequence reads: CASSYFGLPTDTQYF. The nucleotide sequence is TGTGCCAGCAGTTATTTTGGTCTACCGACAGATACGCAGTATTTT.